The count of the clone carrying this T cell receptor gamma chain is one. The data were obtained in a study of gamma-delta T cells after stem cell transplantation. With CATT, TCRdb re-called clones from the RT-PCR reads. Of under 550 gamma-chain clones in the sample, about 60% were seen once. Sequencing was performed on gamma-delta T cells. The receptor comes from a human donor. It is not recorded whose cells these are; they may come from a transplant donor.

The CDR3 nucleotides are TGTGCCTTGTGGGAGGTGCGTAGGGCAGAGTTGGGCAAAAAAATCAAGGTATTT. It is translated as CALWEVRRAELGKKIKVF. V is TRGV9 and J is TRGJP. TCRdb offers no J gene call, so here the DNA was matched to germline to obtain one. The CDR3 is made up of 18 amino acids. CDR1 is GITISATS and CDR2 is ISYDGTV in the germline V gene (reference sequence). The V gene end was trimmed by 0 bases and the J gene end by 6 bases; junction bases not matched to a gene: 8.